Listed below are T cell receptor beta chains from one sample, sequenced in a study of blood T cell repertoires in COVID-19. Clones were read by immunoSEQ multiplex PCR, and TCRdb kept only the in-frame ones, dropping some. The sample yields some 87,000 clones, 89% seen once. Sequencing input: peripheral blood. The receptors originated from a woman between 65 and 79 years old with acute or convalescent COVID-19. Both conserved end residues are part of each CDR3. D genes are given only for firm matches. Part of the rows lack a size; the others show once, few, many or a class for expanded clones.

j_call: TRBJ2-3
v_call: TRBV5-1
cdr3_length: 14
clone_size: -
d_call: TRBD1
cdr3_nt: TGCGCCAGCAGCTTTGACAGGGTTGCAGATACGCAGTATTTT
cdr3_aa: CASSFDRVADTQYF

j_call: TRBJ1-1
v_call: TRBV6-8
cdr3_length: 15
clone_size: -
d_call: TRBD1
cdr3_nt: TGTGCCGGCCTCACAGGGGACGTTTGGAACACTGAAGCTTTCTTT
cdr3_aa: CAGLTGDVWNTEAFF

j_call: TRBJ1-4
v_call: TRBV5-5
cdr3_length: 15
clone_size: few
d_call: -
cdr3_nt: TGTGCCAGCAGCTTGCAGCGGGGAACTAATGAAAAACTGTTTTTT
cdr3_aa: CASSLQRGTNEKLFF

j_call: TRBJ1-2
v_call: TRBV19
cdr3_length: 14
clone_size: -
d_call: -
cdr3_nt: TGTGCCAGCGCGCAGCGGGTAAAACACTATGGCTACACCTTC
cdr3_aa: CASAQRVKHYGYTF

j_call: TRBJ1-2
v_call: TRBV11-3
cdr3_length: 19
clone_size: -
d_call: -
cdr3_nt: TGTGCCAGCAGCCCTCGGGCGGTGACAGCCGCATCAGCTAACTATGGCTACACCTTC
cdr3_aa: CASSPRAVTAASANYGYTF

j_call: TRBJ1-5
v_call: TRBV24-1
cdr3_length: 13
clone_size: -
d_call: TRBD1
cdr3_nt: TGTGCCACCAGTGACCAGGGGGGACAGCCCCAGCATTTT
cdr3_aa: CATSDQGGQPQHF

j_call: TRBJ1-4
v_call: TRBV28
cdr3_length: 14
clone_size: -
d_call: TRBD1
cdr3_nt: TGTGCCAGCAGTGGGGGACAGGTCGGTGAAAAACTGTTTTTT
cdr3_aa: CASSGGQVGEKLFF

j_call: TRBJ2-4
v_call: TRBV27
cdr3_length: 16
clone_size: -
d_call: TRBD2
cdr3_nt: TGTGCCAGCAGTTTATTGTCAGCGGGGGCCAAAAACATTCAGTACTTC
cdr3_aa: CASSLLSAGAKNIQYF

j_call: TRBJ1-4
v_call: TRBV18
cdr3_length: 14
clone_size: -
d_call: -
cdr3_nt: TGTGCCAGCTCAACTCAGGCAACTAATGAAAAACTGTTTTTT
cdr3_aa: CASSTQATNEKLFF

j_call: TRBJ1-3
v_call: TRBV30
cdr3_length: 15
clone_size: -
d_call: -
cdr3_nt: TGTGCCTGGAGTACTATAGGGGGCTCTGGAAACACCATATATTTT
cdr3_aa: CAWSTIGGSGNTIYF

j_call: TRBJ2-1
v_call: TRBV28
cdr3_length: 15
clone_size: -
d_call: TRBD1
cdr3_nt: TGTGCCAGCAGTAGGGACAGGGGTTCCTACAATGAGCAGTTCTTC
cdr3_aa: CASSRDRGSYNEQFF

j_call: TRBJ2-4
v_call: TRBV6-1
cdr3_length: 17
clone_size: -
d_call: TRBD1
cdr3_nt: TGTGCCAGCAGTGTCGAGACAGGGTCTATAGCCAAAAACATTCAGTACTTC
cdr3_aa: CASSVETGSIAKNIQYF

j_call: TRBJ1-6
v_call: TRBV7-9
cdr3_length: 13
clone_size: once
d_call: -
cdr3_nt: TGTGCCAGCAGCTTGAGTGATAATTCACCCCTCCACTTT
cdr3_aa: CASSLSDNSPLHF

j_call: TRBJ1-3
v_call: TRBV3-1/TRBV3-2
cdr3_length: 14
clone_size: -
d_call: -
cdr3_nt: TGTGCCAGCAGCCTACAAACCTCTGGAAACACCATATATTTT
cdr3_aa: CASSLQTSGNTIYF

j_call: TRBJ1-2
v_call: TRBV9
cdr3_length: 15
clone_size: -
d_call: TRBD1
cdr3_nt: TGTGCCAGCAGCGTAGGTCCAGGGGGGAACTATGGCTACACCTTC
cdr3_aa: CASSVGPGGNYGYTF

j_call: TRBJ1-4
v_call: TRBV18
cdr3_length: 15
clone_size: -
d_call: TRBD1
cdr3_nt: TGTGCCAGCTCACGGGACAGGGAACTTAATGAAAAACTGTTTTTT
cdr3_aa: CASSRDRELNEKLFF

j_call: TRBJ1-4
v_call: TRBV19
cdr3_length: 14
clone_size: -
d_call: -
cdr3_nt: TGTGCCAGTTGCCGACAGGCAACTAATGAAAAACTGTTTTTT
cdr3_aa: CASCRQATNEKLFF

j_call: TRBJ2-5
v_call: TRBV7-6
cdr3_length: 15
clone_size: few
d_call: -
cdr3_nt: TGTGCCAGCAGCTTAGCAAGACCGGGTACTGAGACCCAGTACTTC
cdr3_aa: CASSLARPGTETQYF

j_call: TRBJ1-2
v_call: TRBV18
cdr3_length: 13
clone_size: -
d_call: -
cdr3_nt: TGTGCCAGCTCTCCGGAGGGGAGGGATGGCTACACCTTC
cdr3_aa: CASSPEGRDGYTF

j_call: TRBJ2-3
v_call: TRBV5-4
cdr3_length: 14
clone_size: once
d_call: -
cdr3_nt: TGTGCCAGCAGCTTTAGGGGGGGCATAGATACGCAGTATTTT
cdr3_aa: CASSFRGGIDTQYF

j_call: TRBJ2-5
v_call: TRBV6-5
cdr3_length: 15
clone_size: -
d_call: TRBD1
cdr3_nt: TGTGCCAGCAGACGCCGACAGGGTCTCCAAGAGACCCAGTACTTC
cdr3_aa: CASRRRQGLQETQYF

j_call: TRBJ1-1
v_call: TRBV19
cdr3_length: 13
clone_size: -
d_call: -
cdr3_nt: TGTGCCAGTACCACATTGGTCGGGTCTGAAGCTTTCTTT
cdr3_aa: CASTTLVGSEAFF

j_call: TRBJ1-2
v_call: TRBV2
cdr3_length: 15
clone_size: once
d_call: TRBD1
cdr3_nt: TGTGCCAGCTTCATGAAGGGGACAGGAGACTATGGCTACACCTTC
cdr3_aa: CASFMKGTGDYGYTF

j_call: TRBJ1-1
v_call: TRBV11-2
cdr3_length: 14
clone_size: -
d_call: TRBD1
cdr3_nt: TGTGCCAGCAGATCCTACAGGGGGCGCACTGAAGCTTTCTTT
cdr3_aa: CASRSYRGRTEAFF

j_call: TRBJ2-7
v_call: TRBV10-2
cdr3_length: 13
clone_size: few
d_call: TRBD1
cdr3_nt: TGCGCCAGCAGCCGGGACAGGGCATACGAGCAGTACTTC
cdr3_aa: CASSRDRAYEQYF

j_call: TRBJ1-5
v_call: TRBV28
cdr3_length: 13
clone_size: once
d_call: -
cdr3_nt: TGTGCCAGCAGCGGGACAACGAATCAGCCCCAGCATTTT
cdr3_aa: CASSGTTNQPQHF

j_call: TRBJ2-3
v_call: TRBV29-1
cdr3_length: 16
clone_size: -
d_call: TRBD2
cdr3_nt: TGCAGCGTGGGGGGACTAGCGGGGCGGAGCACAGATACGCAGTATTTT
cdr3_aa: CSVGGLAGRSTDTQYF

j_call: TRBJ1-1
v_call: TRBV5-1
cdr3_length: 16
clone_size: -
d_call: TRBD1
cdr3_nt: TGCGCCAGCAGCTTGGGTGTGGGACAGGGGGACACTGAAGCTTTCTTT
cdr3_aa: CASSLGVGQGDTEAFF

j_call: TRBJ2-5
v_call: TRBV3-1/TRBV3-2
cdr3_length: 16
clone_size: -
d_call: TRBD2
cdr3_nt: TGTGCCAGCAGGACCTTAGCGGGAGGGCCGGTCGAGACCCAGTACTTC
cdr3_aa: CASRTLAGGPVETQYF

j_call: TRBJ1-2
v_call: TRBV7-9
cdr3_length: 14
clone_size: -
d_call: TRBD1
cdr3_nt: TGTGCCAGCAGCTTAGGGACAGGGGCTGATGGCTACACCTTC
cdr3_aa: CASSLGTGADGYTF

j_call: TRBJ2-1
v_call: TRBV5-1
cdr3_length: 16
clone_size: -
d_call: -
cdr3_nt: TGCGCCAGCCGCCACCTCAACAGGGACTCCTACAATGAGCAGTTCTTC
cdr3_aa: CASRHLNRDSYNEQFF

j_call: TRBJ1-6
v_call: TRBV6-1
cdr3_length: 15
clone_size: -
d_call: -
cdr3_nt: TGTGCCAGCAGTGAAGGAGGCAGACTTAATTCACCCCTCCACTTT
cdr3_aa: CASSEGGRLNSPLHF

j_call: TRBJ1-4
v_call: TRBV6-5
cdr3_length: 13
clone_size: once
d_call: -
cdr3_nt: TGTGCCAGCAGACAGGCCTATAATGAAAAACTGTTTTTT
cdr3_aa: CASRQAYNEKLFF

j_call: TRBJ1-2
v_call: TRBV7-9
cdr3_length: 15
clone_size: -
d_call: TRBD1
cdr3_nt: TGTGCCAGCAGCTTGGCCGGGACAGAAAGTGATGGCTACACCTTC
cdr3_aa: CASSLAGTESDGYTF

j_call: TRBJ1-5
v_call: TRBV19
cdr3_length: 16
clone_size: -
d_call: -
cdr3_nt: TGTGCCAGTAGTACAACCCCCGGGATGGGGGGTCAGCCCCAGCATTTT
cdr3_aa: CASSTTPGMGGQPQHF

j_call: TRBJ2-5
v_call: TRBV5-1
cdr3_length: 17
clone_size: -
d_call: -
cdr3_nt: TGCGCCAGCAGCTTGGGTCTAAAGACCGGGTCGGGAGAGACCCAGTACTTC
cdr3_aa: CASSLGLKTGSGETQYF

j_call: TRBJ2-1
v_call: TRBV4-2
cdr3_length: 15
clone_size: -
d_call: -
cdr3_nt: TGTGCCAGCAGCCAAGTTGGACTTGCCTACAATGAGCAGTTCTTC
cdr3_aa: CASSQVGLAYNEQFF

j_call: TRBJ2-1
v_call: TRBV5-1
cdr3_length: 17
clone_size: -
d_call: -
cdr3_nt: TGCGCCAGCAGCTTGGCCCCCACTGGCGGCTCCTACAATGAGCAGTTCTTC
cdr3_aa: CASSLAPTGGSYNEQFF

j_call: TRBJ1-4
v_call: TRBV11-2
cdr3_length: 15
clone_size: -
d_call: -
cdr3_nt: TGTGCCAGCACCACGACAGTAGGGATTAATGAAAAACTGTTTTTT
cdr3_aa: CASTTTVGINEKLFF

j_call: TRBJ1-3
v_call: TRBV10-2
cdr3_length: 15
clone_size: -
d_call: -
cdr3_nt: TGCGCCAGCAATGGAGGACAGACCTCTGGAAACACCATATATTTT
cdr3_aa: CASNGGQTSGNTIYF

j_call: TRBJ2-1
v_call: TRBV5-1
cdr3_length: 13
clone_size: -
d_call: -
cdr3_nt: TGCGCCAGCAGCCTGAGCTCCTACAATGAGCAGTTCTTC
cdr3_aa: CASSLSSYNEQFF